A selection of T cell receptor beta chains follows, all from one sample in a study of blood T cells in healthy people across ages. TCRdb reprocessed the 5' RACE reads with MiXCR, giving one entry per CDR3 protein. The data show roughly 930,000 distinct CDR3 sequences, 48% seen once. What was sequenced was blood. These TCRs come from a man aged 25 to 40 in good health. The CDR3 runs from the conserved cysteine through the conserved F or W. A D gene is named only where the DNA matches it firmly. Clone size is stated in some rows and not others, as once, few, many or a class when expanded.

D gene,clone size,V gene,J gene,CDR3 protein,CDR3 DNA
NA,NA,TRBV6-5,TRBJ2-3,CASSYWVGGTDTQYF,TGTGCCAGCAGTTACTGGGTGGGCGGCACAGATACGCAGTATTTT
NA,NA,TRBV6-2/TRBV6-3,TRBJ1-5,CASKRDPNQPQHF,TGTGCCAGCAAGAGGGACCCCAATCAGCCCCAGCATTTT
NA,NA,TRBV12-3/TRBV12-4,TRBJ2-5,CASNTYLGQRDETQYF,TGTGCCAGCAACACCTACCTAGGACAGAGAGACGAGACCCAGTACTTC
TRBD1,few,TRBV27,TRBJ1-5,CASSPQTGDYSNQPQHF,TGTGCCAGCAGTCCTCAGACAGGGGACTATAGCAATCAGCCCCAGCATTTT
NA,once,TRBV6-5,TRBJ1-1,CASRQASNTEAFF,TGTGCCAGCAGACAGGCTTCGAACACTGAAGCTTTCTTT
NA,NA,TRBV6-4,TRBJ2-5,CASSEGLVDQETQYF,TGTGCCAGCAGTGAAGGGCTAGTCGATCAAGAGACCCAGTACTTC
TRBD1,few,TRBV12-3/TRBV12-4,TRBJ1-2,CASSFRTGGENGYTF,TGTGCCAGCAGTTTCAGGACAGGGGGGGAGAATGGCTACACCTTC
NA,NA,TRBV7-7,TRBJ2-5,CASSKTPGPSSETQYF,TGTGCTAGCAGCAAGACCCCGGGACCCTCCTCAGAGACCCAGTACTTC
TRBD2,few,TRBV7-9,TRBJ2-5,CASSSGLAGSGETQYF,TGTGCCAGCAGCTCGGGACTAGCGGGATCGGGAGAGACCCAGTACTTC
TRBD2,NA,TRBV5-5,TRBJ2-3,CASSLGEGMSTDTQYF,TGTGCCAGCAGCTTGGGGGAGGGAATGAGCACAGATACGCAGTATTTT
NA,NA,TRBV5-1,TRBJ1-2,CASSLEENPNYGYTF,TGCGCCAGCAGCTTGGAGGAGAACCCTAACTATGGCTACACCTTC
NA,NA,TRBV7-9,TRBJ1-4,CASSETGLSNEKLFF,TGTGCCAGCAGCGAAACAGGGTTGTCTAATGAAAAACTGTTTTTT
TRBD1,few,TRBV4-2,TRBJ2-7,CASSPVVLDRDPYEQYF,TGTGCCAGCAGCCCTGTGGTCCTGGACAGGGATCCCTACGAGCAGTACTTC
NA,few,TRBV7-2,TRBJ2-1,CASTRRGYNEQFF,TGTGCCAGCACCAGGAGGGGGTACAATGAGCAGTTCTTC
NA,NA,TRBV7-6,TRBJ1-4,CASGKNGRANEKLFF,TGTGCCAGCGGAAAAAACGGGAGGGCTAATGAAAAACTGTTTTTT
TRBD1,NA,TRBV28,TRBJ1-2,CASRPQGANGYTF,TGTGCCAGCAGGCCACAGGGGGCAAATGGCTACACCTTC
TRBD2,NA,TRBV3-1,TRBJ2-3,CASSQDSGGVIDTQYF,TGTGCCAGCAGCCAAGATAGCGGGGGGGTCATAGATACGCAGTATTTT
TRBD1,NA,TRBV6-5,TRBJ1-4,CASSYRGTVPTNEKLFF,TGTGCCAGCAGTTACAGAGGGACAGTTCCAACTAATGAAAAACTGTTTTTT
NA,few,TRBV4-1,TRBJ2-5,CASSLQAQETQYF,TGCGCCAGCAGCCTCCAGGCCCAAGAGACCCAGTACTTC
NA,NA,TRBV9,TRBJ2-1,CASSVGGVENEQFF,TGTGCCAGCAGCGTAGGGGGGGTAGAAAATGAGCAGTTCTTC
NA,NA,TRBV6-2/TRBV6-3,TRBJ2-4,CASSYSRGGNLAKNIQYF,TGTGCCAGTAGTTACTCACGAGGGGGAAATCTAGCCAAAAACATTCAGTACTTC
NA,NA,TRBV6-5,TRBJ1-4,CASSYSNGLANEKLFF,TGTGCCAGCAGTTACTCGAACGGGTTGGCTAATGAAAAACTGTTTTTT
NA,NA,TRBV4-1,TRBJ1-2,CASSQEDLQGRGYTF,TGCGCCAGCAGCCAAGAAGACCTCCAAGGGAGAGGCTACACCTTC
TRBD2,NA,TRBV15,TRBJ2-3,CATERLAGKTDTQYF,TGTGCCACCGAGAGACTAGCGGGAAAAACAGATACGCAGTATTTT
NA,NA,TRBV4-3,TRBJ1-5,CASSQRGVYSNQPQHF,TGCGCCAGCAGCCAACGCGGGGTGTATAGCAATCAGCCCCAGCATTTT
NA,NA,TRBV20-1,TRBJ2-7,CSAPLGAYEQYF,TGCAGTGCGCCACTCGGGGCCTACGAGCAGTACTTC
TRBD1,few,TRBV18,TRBJ1-1,CASSKDRGTEAFF,TGTGCCAGCTCAAAGGACAGGGGAACTGAAGCTTTCTTT
NA,NA,TRBV7-2,TRBJ2-2,CASSWGHGGPGELFF,TGTGCCAGCAGCTGGGGACACGGAGGACCCGGGGAGCTGTTTTTT
NA,many,TRBV7-7,TRBJ2-1,CASSPLSGLDNEQFF,TGTGCTAGCAGCCCATTGTCCGGATTGGACAATGAGCAGTTCTTC
NA,NA,TRBV9,TRBJ2-4,CASSVDGTRSLVDIQYF,TGTGCCAGCAGCGTAGACGGTACTAGATCGTTAGTTGACATTCAGTACTTC
NA,NA,TRBV12-3/TRBV12-4,TRBJ2-7,CASSGTRLRVSSYEQYF,TGTGCCAGCAGCGGGACACGCCTAAGGGTATCCTCCTACGAGCAGTACTTC
TRBD1,NA,TRBV29-1,TRBJ2-7,CSVGGQASSYEQYF,TGCAGCGTTGGAGGACAGGCAAGCTCCTACGAGCAGTACTTC
NA,NA,TRBV5-6,TRBJ1-5,CASSIRVMSNQPQHF,TGTGCCAGCAGCATCAGGGTGATGAGCAATCAGCCCCAGCATTTT
NA,NA,TRBV3-1,TRBJ2-1,CASSQILGGSYNEQFF,TGTGCCAGCAGCCAAATCTTAGGGGGATCCTACAATGAGCAGTTCTTC
TRBD1,many,TRBV7-2,TRBJ2-7,CASSSTGGSYEQYF,TGTGCCAGCAGCTCTACAGGGGGCTCCTACGAGCAGTACTTC
TRBD1,NA,TRBV27,TRBJ1-4,CASSSQTGVEKLFF,TGTGCCAGCAGTTCCCAGACAGGGGTCGAAAAACTGTTTTTT